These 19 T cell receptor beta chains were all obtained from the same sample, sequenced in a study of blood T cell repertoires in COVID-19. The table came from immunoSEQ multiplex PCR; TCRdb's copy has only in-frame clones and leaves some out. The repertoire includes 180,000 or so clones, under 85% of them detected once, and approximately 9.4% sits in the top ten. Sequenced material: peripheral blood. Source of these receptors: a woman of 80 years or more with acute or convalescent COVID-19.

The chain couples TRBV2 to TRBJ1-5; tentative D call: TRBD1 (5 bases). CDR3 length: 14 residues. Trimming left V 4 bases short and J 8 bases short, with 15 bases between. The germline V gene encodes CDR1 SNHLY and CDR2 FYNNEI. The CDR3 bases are TGTGCCAGCAGTGGGCAGGGCCCTAGGGAGCCCCAGCATTTT. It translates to CASSGQGPREPQHF. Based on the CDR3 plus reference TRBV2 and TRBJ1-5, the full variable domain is EPEVTQTPSHQVTQMGQEVILRCVPISNHLYFYWYRQILGQKVEFLVSFYNNEISEKSEIFDDQFSVERPDGSNFTLKIRSTKLEDSAMYFCASSGQGPREPQHFGDGTRLSIL.

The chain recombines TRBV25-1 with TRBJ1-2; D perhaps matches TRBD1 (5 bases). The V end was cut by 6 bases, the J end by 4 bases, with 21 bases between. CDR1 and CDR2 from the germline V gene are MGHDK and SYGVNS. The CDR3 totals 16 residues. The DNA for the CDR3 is TGTGCCAGCAGACCGGGGGTTAAAAGGACGATCTATGGCTACACCTTC. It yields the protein CASRPGVKRTIYGYTF.

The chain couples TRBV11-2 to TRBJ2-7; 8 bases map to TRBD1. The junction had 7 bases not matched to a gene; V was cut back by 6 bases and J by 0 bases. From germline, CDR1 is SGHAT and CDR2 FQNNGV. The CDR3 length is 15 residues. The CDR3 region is CASRRGQGASYEQYF. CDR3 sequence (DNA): TGTGCCAGCAGACGCGGACAGGGAGCCTCCTACGAGCAGTACTTC.

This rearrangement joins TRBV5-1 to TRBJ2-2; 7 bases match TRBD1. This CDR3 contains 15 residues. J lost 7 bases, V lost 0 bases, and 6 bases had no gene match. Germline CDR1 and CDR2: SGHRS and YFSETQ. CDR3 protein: CASSLAAGGFGELFF. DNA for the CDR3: TGCGCCAGCAGCTTGGCGGCAGGGGGTTTCGGGGAGCTGTTTTTT.

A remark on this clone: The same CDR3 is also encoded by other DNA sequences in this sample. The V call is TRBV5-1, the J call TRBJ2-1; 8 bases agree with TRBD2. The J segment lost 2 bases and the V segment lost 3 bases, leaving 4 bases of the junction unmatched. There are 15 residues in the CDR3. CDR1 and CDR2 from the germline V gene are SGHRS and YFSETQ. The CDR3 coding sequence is TGCGCCAGCAGCTCCACTAGCGGTACCTACAATGAGCAGTTCTTC. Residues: CASSSTSGTYNEQFF.

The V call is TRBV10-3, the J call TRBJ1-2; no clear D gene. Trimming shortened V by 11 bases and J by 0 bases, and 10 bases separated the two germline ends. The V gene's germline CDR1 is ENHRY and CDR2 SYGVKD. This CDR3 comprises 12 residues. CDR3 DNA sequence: TGTGCCGCCTCGACTTCTAACTATGGCTACACCTTC. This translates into CAASTSNYGYTF.

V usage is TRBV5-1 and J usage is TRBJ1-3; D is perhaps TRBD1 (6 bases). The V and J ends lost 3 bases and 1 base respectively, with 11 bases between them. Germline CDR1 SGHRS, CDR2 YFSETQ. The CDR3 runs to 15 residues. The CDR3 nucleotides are TGCGCCAGCAGCTGGAGAACAGGGTCTGGAAACACCATATATTTT. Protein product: CASSWRTGSGNTIYF.

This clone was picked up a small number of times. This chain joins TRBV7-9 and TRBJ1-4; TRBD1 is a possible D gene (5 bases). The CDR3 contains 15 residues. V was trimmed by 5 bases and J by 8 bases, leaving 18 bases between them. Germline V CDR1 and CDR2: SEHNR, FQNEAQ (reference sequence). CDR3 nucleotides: TGTGCCAGCAGCCCCCGGGAGGGGAGACGGGAAAAACTGTTTTTT. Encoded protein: CASSPREGRREKLFF.

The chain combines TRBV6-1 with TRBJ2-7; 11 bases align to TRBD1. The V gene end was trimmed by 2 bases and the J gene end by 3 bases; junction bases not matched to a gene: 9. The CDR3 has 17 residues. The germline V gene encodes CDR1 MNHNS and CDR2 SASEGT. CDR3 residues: CASSESSDRGLHYEQYF. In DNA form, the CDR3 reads TGTGCCAGCAGTGAATCCTCGGACAGGGGGCTTCACTACGAGCAGTACTTC.

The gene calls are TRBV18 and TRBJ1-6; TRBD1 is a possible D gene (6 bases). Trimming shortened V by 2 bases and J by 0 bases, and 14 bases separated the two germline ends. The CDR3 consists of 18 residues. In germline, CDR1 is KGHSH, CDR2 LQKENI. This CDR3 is CASSPFRTGSSYNSPLHF. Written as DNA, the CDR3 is TGTGCCAGCTCACCATTTCGAACAGGGAGCTCCTATAATTCACCCCTCCACTTT.

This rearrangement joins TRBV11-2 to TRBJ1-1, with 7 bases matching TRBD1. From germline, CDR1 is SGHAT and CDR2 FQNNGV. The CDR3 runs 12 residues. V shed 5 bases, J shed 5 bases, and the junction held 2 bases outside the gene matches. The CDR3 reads CASSVQGTEAFF. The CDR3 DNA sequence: TGTGCCAGCAGCGTACAGGGGACTGAAGCTTTCTTT.

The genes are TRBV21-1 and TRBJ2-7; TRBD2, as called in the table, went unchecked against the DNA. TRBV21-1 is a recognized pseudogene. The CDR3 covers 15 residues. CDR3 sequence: CASFSPPDYPYEQYF. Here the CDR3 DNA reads TGTGCCAGCTTCAGCCCTCCGGACTACCCCTACGAGCAGTACTTC.

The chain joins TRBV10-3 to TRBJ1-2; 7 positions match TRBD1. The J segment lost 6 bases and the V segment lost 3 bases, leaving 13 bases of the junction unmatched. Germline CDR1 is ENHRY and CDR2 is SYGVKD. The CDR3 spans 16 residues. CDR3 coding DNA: TGTGCCATCAGTGAAGGATTCGGACAGGCAGGGAATGGCTACACCTTC. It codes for CAISEGFGQAGNGYTF.

The CDR3: CASRLTGDTEAFF. CDR3 DNA: TGTGCCAGCAGATTAACAGGAGACACTGAAGCTTTCTTT. V is TRBV6-4 and J is TRBJ1-1; perhaps TRBD1 as D (5 bases). Per the germline V gene, CDR1 is MRHNA and CDR2 is SNTAGT. This CDR3 has 13 residues. The ends were cut back, 6 bases at V and 3 bases at J, with 11 bases in the middle.

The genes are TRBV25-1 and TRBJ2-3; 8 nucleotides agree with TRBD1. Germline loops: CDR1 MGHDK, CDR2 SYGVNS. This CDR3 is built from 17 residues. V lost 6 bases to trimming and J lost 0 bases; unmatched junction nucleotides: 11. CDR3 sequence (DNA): TGTGCCAGCAGCCCACAGGGGGGAAGCCTCAGCACAGATACGCAGTATTTT. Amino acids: CASSPQGGSLSTDTQYF.

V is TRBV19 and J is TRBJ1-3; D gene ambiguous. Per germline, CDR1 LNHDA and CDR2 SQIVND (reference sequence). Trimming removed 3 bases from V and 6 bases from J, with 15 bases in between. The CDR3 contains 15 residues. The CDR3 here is CASSMRGPPKNTIYF. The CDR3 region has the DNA TGTGCCAGTAGTATGCGCGGCCCACCGAAAAACACCATATATTTT.

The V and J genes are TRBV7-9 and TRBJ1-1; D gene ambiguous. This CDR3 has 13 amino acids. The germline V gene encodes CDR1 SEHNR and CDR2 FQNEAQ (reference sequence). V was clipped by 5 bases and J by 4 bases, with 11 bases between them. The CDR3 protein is CASSLLEITEAFF. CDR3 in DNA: TGTGCCAGCAGCCTACTCGAAATCACTGAAGCTTTCTTT. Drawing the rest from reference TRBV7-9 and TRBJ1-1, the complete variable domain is DTGVSQNPRHKITKRGQNVTFRCDPISEHNRLYWYRQTLGQGPEFLTYFQNEAQLEKSRLLSDRFSAERPKGSFSTLEIQRTEQGDSAMYLCASSLLEITEAFFGQGTRLTVV.

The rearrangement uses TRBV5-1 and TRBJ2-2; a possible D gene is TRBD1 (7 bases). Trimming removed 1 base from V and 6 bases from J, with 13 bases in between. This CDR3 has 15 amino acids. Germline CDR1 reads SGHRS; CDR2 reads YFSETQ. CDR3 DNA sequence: TGCGCCAGCAGCTTGCAGGGGGGTTTAGCCGGGGAGCTGTTTTTT. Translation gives CASSLQGGLAGELFF.

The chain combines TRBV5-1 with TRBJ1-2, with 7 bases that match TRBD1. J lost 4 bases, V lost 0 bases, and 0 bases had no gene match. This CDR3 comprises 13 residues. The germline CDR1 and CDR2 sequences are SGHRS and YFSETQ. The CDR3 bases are TGCGCCAGCAGCTTGGGGACAGGCTATGGCTACACCTTC. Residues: CASSLGTGYGYTF. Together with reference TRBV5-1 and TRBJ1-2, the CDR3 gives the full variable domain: KAGVTQTPRYLIKTRGQQVTLSCSPISGHRSVSWYQQTPGQGLQFLFEYFSETQRNKGNFPGRFSGRQFSNSRSEMNVSTLELGDSALYLCASSLGTGYGYTFGSGTRLTVV.